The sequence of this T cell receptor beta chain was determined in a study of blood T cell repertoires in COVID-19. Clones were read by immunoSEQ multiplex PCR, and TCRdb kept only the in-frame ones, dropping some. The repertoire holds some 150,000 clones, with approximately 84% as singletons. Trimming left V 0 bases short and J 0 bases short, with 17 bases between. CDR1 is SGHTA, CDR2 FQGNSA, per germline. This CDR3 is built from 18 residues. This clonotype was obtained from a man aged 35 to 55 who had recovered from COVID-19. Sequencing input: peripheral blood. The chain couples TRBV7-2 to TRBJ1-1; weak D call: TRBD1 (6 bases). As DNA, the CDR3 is TGTGCCAGCAGCTTAGCACAGGGACGAGAGGGAATGAACACTGAAGCTTTCTTT. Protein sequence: CASSLAQGREGMNTEAFF.